What follows are 20 T cell receptor beta chains derived from one specimen sequenced in a study of blood T cell repertoires in COVID-19. Clones were read by immunoSEQ multiplex PCR, and TCRdb kept only the in-frame ones, dropping some. The sample lists some 300,000 clones; just under 90% were seen once. The sample was PBMCs or T cells enriched from blood (not recorded which). All receptors derive from a woman in her 50s who had been exposed to COVID-19.

V usage is TRBV12-3 or TRBV12-4 and J usage is TRBJ2-1; 8 nucleotides line up with TRBD1. V shed 6 bases and J 12 bases; nucleotides not matched to a gene: 4. The CDR3 runs 11 residues. In DNA form, the CDR3 reads TGTGCCAGCAGCCCCGGGACAGGGCAGTTCTTC. It codes for CASSPGTGQFF.

This clone was counted only a few times. The rearrangement links TRBV11-2 to TRBJ1-4; D possibly corresponds to TRBD1 (6 bases). V dropped 0 bases and J dropped 7 bases, with 9 bases sitting between them. CDR3 length: 14 residues. Germline CDR1 reads SGHAT; CDR2 reads FQNNGV. CDR3 DNA sequence: TGTGCCAGCAGCTTAGAGAGGACAGCTGAAAAACTGTTTTTT. Amino acid sequence: CASSLERTAEKLFF.

J is TRBJ2-6 and V is TRBV6-5, with D tentatively TRBD2 (6 bases). V lost 9 bases, J lost 1 base, and 7 bases lay in between. The CDR3 consists of 13 residues. Germline CDR1 MNHEY, CDR2 SVGAGI. The CDR3 DNA follows: TGTGCCAGACGGGAGTCTGGGGCCAACGTCCTGACTTTC. It specifies CARRESGANVLTF.

The chain combines TRBV6-5 with TRBJ1-2, with D tentatively TRBD1 (6 bases). V lost 7 bases and J lost 0, with 15 bases in between. The CDR3 is 15 residues long. Germline V gene lookup returns CDR1 MNHEY and CDR2 SVGAGI. CDR3 sequence: CASIPEGVTNYGYTF. The CDR3 DNA reads as TGTGCCAGCATTCCCGAGGGGGTAACTAACTATGGCTACACCTTC.

The V gene is TRBV19, the J gene TRBJ1-5; D may be TRBD1 (5 bases). The V gene's germline CDR1 is LNHDA and CDR2 SQIVND (reference sequence). The CDR3 spans 12 residues. Trimming took off 3 bases at V and 6 bases at J, with 6 bases between the two ends. CDR3 region: CASSMGGQPQHF. CDR3 sequence (DNA): TGTGCCAGTAGTATGGGGGGTCAGCCCCAGCATTTT. Full variable domain (outside the CDR3, taken from reference TRBV19 and TRBJ1-5): DGGITQSPKYLFRKEGQNVTLSCEQNLNHDAMYWYRQDPGQGLRLIYYSQIVNDFQKGDIAEGYSVSREKKESFPLTVTSAQKNPTAFYLCASSMGGQPQHFGDGTRLSIL.

V and J are TRBV20-1 and TRBJ1-2; 7 nucleotides agree with TRBD1. Germline assignment: CDR1 DFQATT and CDR2 SNEGSKA (reference sequence). Trimming at V came to 5 bases and at J to 8 bases, leaving 5 bases not matched to a gene. This CDR3 contains 11 residues. Written as DNA, the CDR3 is TGCAGTGCTCCGAGAGGGGGCGGCTACACCTTC. Its translation: CSAPRGGGYTF.

CDR3 in amino acids: CASSQEPGTGGYEQYF. CDR3 nucleotides: TGTGCCAGCAGCCAGGAACCCGGGACAGGGGGCTACGAGCAGTACTTC. The V gene is TRBV4-2, the J gene TRBJ2-7; TRBD1 agrees at 11 bases. Germline assignment: CDR1 LGHNA and CDR2 YNFKEQ. V gave up 3 bases and J gave up 3 bases; unmatched junction bases: 7. The CDR3 has 16 residues.

This chain links TRBV28 with TRBJ1-2, with 12 bases matching TRBD1. The CDR3 runs 14 residues. Germline assignment: CDR1 MDHEN and CDR2 SYDVKM. The V segment lost 6 bases and the J segment 4 bases; nucleotides outside the gene matches: 3. CDR3 residues: CASSWDRGLYGYTF. CDR3 DNA sequence: TGTGCCAGCAGCTGGGACAGGGGGCTCTATGGCTACACCTTC.

The gene calls are TRBV15 and TRBJ1-1; D gene unclear. Germline V CDR1 and CDR2: LNHNV, YYDKDF (reference sequence). Trimming stripped 5 bases from V and 4 bases from J, with 20 bases between. The length of the CDR3 is 16 residues. The CDR3: CATSSRGGGVSTEAFF. As DNA, the CDR3 is TGTGCCACCAGCTCCCGGGGAGGTGGCGTTAGCACTGAAGCTTTCTTT.

The table lists this clone with a count of one. CDR3 amino acids: CASSPLTAGAQETQYF. The CDR3 nucleotides are TGTGCCAGCTCACCCTTGACAGCGGGGGCCCAAGAGACCCAGTACTTC. The gene calls are TRBV18 and TRBJ2-5; TRBD2 agrees at 8 bases. V lost 3 bases to trimming and J lost 1 base; unmatched junction nucleotides: 7. This CDR3 has 16 amino acids. Germline V gene sequence: CDR1 KGHSH, CDR2 LQKENI.

The rearrangement joins TRBV19 to TRBJ1-6; D is uncertain. The CDR3 runs 14 residues. The germline V and J ends were trimmed by 4 bases and 7 bases, with 11 bases remaining between them. Germline-derived CDR1 and CDR2 are LNHDA and SQIVND (reference sequence). The CDR3 loop reads CASSTGIPNSPLHF. The CDR3 DNA reads as TGTGCCAGTAGTACGGGAATACCCAATTCACCCCTCCACTTT. Together with reference TRBV19 and TRBJ1-6, the CDR3 gives the full variable domain: DGGITQSPKYLFRKEGQNVTLSCEQNLNHDAMYWYRQDPGQGLRLIYYSQIVNDFQKGDIAEGYSVSREKKESFPLTVTSAQKNPTAFYLCASSTGIPNSPLHFGNGTRLTVT.

The chain recombines TRBV13 with TRBJ2-3; maybe TRBD1 (6 bases). The CDR3 sequence is 15 residues long. Germline V gene lookup returns CDR1 PRHDT and CDR2 FYEKMQ (reference sequence). V was cut by 1 base and J by 3 bases, with 11 bases left in between. The CDR3 region has the DNA TGTGCCAGCAGCTTAGCTGCAGGGGTAACAGATACGCAGTATTTT. This encodes CASSLAAGVTDTQYF.

The gene calls are TRBV19 and TRBJ2-1, with TRBD2 matching 10 bases. This CDR3 is built from 15 residues. Unmatched junction bases numbered 6, after V lost 3 bases and J lost 7 bases. CDR1 and CDR2 (germline): LNHDA, SQIVND (reference sequence). The CDR3 DNA reads TGTGCCAGTAGTATTCTAGCGGGGGCCCCTAATGAGCAGTTCTTC. This translates into CASSILAGAPNEQFF.

This clone has at least ten counts. V and J are TRBV24-1 and TRBJ2-2, with D maybe TRBD2 (5 bases). This CDR3 spans 11 amino acids. Germline V gene lookup returns CDR1 KGHDR and CDR2 SFDVKD. V dropped 8 bases and J dropped 7 bases, with 7 bases sitting between them. The CDR3, as DNA: TGTGCCACCACCGGAGGCGGGGAGCTGTTTTTT. Protein: CATTGGGELFF.

The chain has TRBV9 and TRBJ2-7; 7 bases line up with TRBD1. V lost 0 bases, J lost 3 bases, and 0 bases stayed unmatched. The CDR3 spans 13 residues. Per germline, CDR1 SGDLS and CDR2 YYNGEE. The CDR3 DNA sequence: TGTGCCAGCAGCGTAGGGGACAGCTACGAGCAGTACTTC. Its protein product is CASSVGDSYEQYF.

The chain employs TRBV19 and TRBJ1-1, with a tentative D call TRBD1 (5 bases). With 6 bases removed from V and 0 bases from J, the gap between germline ends came to 8 bases. Germline-derived CDR1 and CDR2 are LNHDA and SQIVND (reference sequence). The CDR3 has 13 residues. In DNA, the CDR3 is TGTGCCAGTAGGGACAAGATGAACACTGAAGCTTTCTTT. Its protein product is CASRDKMNTEAFF.

The chain carries TRBV20-1 and TRBJ2-5, with 10 bases identical to TRBD2. Trimming took 3 bases from V and 5 from J; bases not matched to a gene: 12. Germline V gene data show CDR1 as DFQATT and CDR2 as SNEGSKA (reference sequence). The CDR3 has 16 residues. The CDR3 reads CSASQPSGGLLETQYF. Written as DNA, the CDR3 is TGCAGTGCTAGTCAGCCTAGCGGGGGACTTTTGGAGACCCAGTACTTC.

The chain employs TRBV27 and TRBJ2-1; D is possibly TRBD2 (6 bases). V was shortened by 0 bases and J by 7 bases, with 10 bases between the two germline ends. This CDR3 spans 14 amino acids. Germline-derived CDR1 and CDR2 are MNHEY and SMNVEV (reference sequence). CDR3 DNA: TGTGCCAGCAGTTTATCCGGGGGAAAGAATGAGCAGTTCTTC. It yields the protein CASSLSGGKNEQFF.

V is TRBV7-2 and J is TRBJ1-3; unclear D gene. V dropped 1 base and J dropped 16 bases, with 11 bases sitting between them. Germline loops: CDR1 SGHTA, CDR2 FQGNSA. This CDR3 comprises 11 residues. CDR3 in DNA: TGTGCCAGCAGCTTAGGTAGTTCCTTGTATTTT. Amino acids: CASSLGSSLYF.

This clone showed up just a few times. CDR3 sequence (DNA): TGTGCCAGTAAGGACTTAAAGGGAAAAGACACTGAAGCTTTCTTT. Its protein product is CASKDLKGKDTEAFF. The chain joins TRBV19 to TRBJ1-1; D remains ambiguous. CDR1 and CDR2 (germline): LNHDA, SQIVND (reference sequence). This CDR3 comprises 15 residues. V was pared by 7 bases and J by 3 bases, with 18 bases between. The complete variable domain, with remaining parts taken from reference TRBV19 and TRBJ1-1, reads DGGITQSPKYLFRKEGQNVTLSCEQNLNHDAMYWYRQDPGQGLRLIYYSQIVNDFQKGDIAEGYSVSREKKESFPLTVTSAQKNPTAFYLCASKDLKGKDTEAFFGQGTRLTVV.